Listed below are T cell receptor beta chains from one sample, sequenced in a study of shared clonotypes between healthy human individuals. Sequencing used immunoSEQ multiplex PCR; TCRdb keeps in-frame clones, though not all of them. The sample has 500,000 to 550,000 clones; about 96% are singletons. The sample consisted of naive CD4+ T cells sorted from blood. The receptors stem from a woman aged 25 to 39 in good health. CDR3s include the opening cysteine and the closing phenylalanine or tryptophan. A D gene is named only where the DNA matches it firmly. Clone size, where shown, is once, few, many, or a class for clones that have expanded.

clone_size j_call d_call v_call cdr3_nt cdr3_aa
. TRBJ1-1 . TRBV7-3 TGTGCCAGCAGCCCCGAATTGGGTCAGGGTGGGTGGACTGAAGCTTTCTTT CASSPELGQGGWTEAFF
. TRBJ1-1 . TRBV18 TGTGCCAGCTCACCTCGACAAGAGGTAGCTTTCTTT CASSPRQEVAFF
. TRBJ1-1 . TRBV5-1 TGCGCCAGCAGCGAAACGATGAACACTGAAGCTTTCTTT CASSETMNTEAFF
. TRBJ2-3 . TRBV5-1 TGCGCCAGCAGGGCCCTCCTCAGCGGGAGCACAGATACGCAGTATTTT CASRALLSGSTDTQYF
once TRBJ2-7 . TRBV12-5 TGTGCTAGTGTCGGGGGCGGGATCTCCTACGAGCAGTACTTC CASVGGGISYEQYF
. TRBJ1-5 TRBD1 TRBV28 TGTGCCAGCACGGACAGGGTCGGCAATCAGCCCCAGCATTTT CASTDRVGNQPQHF
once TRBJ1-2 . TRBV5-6 TGTGCCAGCAGCCTCGGTCAGTGGTTCGCAGGGACCTATGGCTACACCTTC CASSLGQWFAGTYGYTF
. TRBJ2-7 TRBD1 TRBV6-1 TGTGCCAGCTCGGCGGACAGGGGATCGTACGAGCAGTACTTC CASSADRGSYEQYF
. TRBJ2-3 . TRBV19 TGTGCCAGTAGTCCGGGTGCCGCACCTCGCGGGACGAGGAGGAGCCCACCAGGAGATACGCAGTATTTT CASSPGAAPRGTRRSPPGDTQYF
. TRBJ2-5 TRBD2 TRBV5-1 TGCGCCAGCAGCCCCGGGAGGGCTGGGGGGGAGACCCAGTACTTC CASSPGRAGGETQYF
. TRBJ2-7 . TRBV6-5 TGTGCCAGCACCACCGGGGGCCGCTCCTACGAGCAGTACTTC CASTTGGRSYEQYF
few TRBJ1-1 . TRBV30 TGTGCCTGGACTCTGAACACTGAAGCTTTCTTT CAWTLNTEAFF
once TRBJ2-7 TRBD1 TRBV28 TGTGCCAGCAGAAAACAGGGGGCTCGCGAGCAGTACTTC CASRKQGAREQYF
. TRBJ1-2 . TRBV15 TGTGCCACCAGCAGAGACCAGGGTGGCTACACCTTC CATSRDQGGYTF
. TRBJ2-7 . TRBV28 TGTGCCAGCAGTTTATTAGCTAAGGGTCTGCGAGAGCAGTACTTC CASSLLAKGLREQYF
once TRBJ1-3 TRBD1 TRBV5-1 TGCGCCAGCAGCTTGACAGGGGCCGGTGGAAACACCATATATTTT CASSLTGAGGNTIYF
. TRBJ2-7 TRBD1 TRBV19 TGTGCCAGTAGTATGATGGACAGGGGGCTTCCCTACGAGCAGTACTTC CASSMMDRGLPYEQYF
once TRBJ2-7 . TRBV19 TGTGCCAGTAGTCACTACAGGGATCCCCACGAGCAGTACTTC CASSHYRDPHEQYF
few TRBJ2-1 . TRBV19 TGTGCCAGTAGTATACTAGTGGGGCCCGAGCAGTTCTTC CASSILVGPEQFF
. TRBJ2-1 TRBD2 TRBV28 TGTGCCAGCAAGACCGGGGGGAATGAGCAGTTCTTC CASKTGGNEQFF
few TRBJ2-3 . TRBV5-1 TGCGCCAGCAGCGGGTCGGGGAGCACAGATACGCAGTATTTT CASSGSGSTDTQYF
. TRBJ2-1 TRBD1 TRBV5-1 TGCGCCAGCAGCCCTGGACAGGGGTCTTCCGATGAGCAGTTCTTC CASSPGQGSSDEQFF
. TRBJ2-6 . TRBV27 TGTGCCAGCAGAATGGCAGGTGGGGCCAACGTCCTGACTTTC CASRMAGGANVLTF
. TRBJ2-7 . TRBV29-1 TGCAGCGCCAGACGGAGTCTCATGGACGAGCAGTACTTC CSARRSLMDEQYF
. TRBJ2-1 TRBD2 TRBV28 TGTGCCAGCAGTCTCCTAGCGGGAGGTTCCAATGAGCAGTTCTTC CASSLLAGGSNEQFF
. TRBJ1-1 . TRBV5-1 TGCGCCAGCAGCTTGTCGCCGACGGTGAACACTGAAGCTTTCTTT CASSLSPTVNTEAFF
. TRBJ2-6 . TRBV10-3 TGTGCCACCGCCCGGGACGCCTACTCTGGGGCCAACGTCCTGACTTTC CATARDAYSGANVLTF
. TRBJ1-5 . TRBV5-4 TGTGCCAGCAGTATCGGGGGGCGGCAGGATCAGCCCCAGCATTTT CASSIGGRQDQPQHF
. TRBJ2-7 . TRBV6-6 TGTGCCAGCAGGCCTACCGGGACGCCCTACGAGCAGTACTTC CASRPTGTPYEQYF
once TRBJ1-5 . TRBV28 TGTGCCAGCAGTTTGGCTGGGGAAGGGGCGAATCAGCCCCAGCATTTT CASSLAGEGANQPQHF
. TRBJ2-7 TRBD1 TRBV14 TGTGCCAGCAGCGGACAGGGTGCGGGATACGAGCAGTACTTC CASSGQGAGYEQYF
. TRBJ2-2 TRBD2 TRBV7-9 TGTGCCATGACATCGGGGGGACGCACCGGGGAGCTGTTTTTT CAMTSGGRTGELFF
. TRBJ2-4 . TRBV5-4 TGTGCCAGCAGCTTTATCGGCAATAAAAACATTCAGTACTTC CASSFIGNKNIQYF
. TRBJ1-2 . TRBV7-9 TGTGCCAGCAGCGCGACAGATGGCTACACCTTC CASSATDGYTF
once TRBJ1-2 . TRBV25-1 TGTGCCAGCAGTGATGAGGCGGCAGGGACTCCTGGCTACACCTTC CASSDEAAGTPGYTF
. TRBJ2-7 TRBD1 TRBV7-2 TGTGCCAGCAGCTCCCGGGACAGTCCCTACGAGCAGTACTTC CASSSRDSPYEQYF
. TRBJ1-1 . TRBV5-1 TGCGCCAGCAGCCGAGGAGACACTGAAGCTTTCTTT CASSRGDTEAFF
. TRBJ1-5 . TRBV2 TGTGCCAGCAGCCCACAGTTATGGTGGCCCCAGCATTTT CASSPQLWWPQHF
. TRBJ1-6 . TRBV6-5 TGTGCCAGCAGTCCGAGCTCCTATAATTCACCCCTCCACTTT CASSPSSYNSPLHF
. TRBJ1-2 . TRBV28 TGTGCCAGCAGTTTCTACGGATATGGCTACACCTTC CASSFYGYGYTF
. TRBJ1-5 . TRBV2 TGTGCCAGCAGTGATTGGGACAGCAATCAGCCCCAGCATTTT CASSDWDSNQPQHF
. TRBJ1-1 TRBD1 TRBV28 TGTGCCAGCAGTAGCGCCGGGACAGGGAGGACTGAAGCTTTCTTT CASSSAGTGRTEAFF
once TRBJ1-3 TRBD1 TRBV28 TGTGCCAGCAGTTTGAACAGGGGGGGAAACACCATATATTTT CASSLNRGGNTIYF
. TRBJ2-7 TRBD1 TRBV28 TGTGCCAGCTTTCCAGGGGGCGCGGAAGAGCAGTACTTC CASFPGGAEEQYF
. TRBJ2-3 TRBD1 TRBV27 TGTGCCAGCAGTCTGGACAGGAGCATTAGCACAGATACGCAGTATTTT CASSLDRSISTDTQYF
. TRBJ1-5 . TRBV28 TGTGCCAGCAGTTTAAGGCGGGAAAATCAGCCCCAGCATTTT CASSLRRENQPQHF
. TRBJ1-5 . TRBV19 TGTGCCAGTAGACATAAGGGACTCAGCAATCAGCCCCAGCATTTT CASRHKGLSNQPQHF
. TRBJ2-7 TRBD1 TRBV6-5 TGTGCCAGCCGGACAGGGCTCTACGAGCAGTACTTC CASRTGLYEQYF
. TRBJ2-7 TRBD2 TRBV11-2 TGTGCCAGCAGCTCCCGATCCTTCTTCGGGGGGGAGCAGTACTTC CASSSRSFFGGEQYF
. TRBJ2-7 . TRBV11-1 TGTGCCAGCAGCTTAGATCCCCAGTATTGGTACGAGCAGTACTTC CASSLDPQYWYEQYF
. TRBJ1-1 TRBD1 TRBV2 TGTGCCAGCAGTGCCCGACAGGGGGAAAACCTGAACACTGAAGCTTTCTTT CASSARQGENLNTEAFF
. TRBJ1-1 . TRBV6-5 TGTGCCAGCAGTTACTGGGGGCCGGGGGCAAGTGAAGCTTTCTTT CASSYWGPGASEAFF
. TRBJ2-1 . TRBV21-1 TGTGCCAGCAGCAAAGACCCTGGGCTAGCGGATTACAATGAGCAGTTCTTC CASSKDPGLADYNEQFF
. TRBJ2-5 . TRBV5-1 TGCGCCAGCAGCTTGGCCGAGTTACAGACCCAGTACTTC CASSLAELQTQYF
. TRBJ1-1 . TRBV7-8 TGTGCCAGCAGCTTAGCCGGGACGGACAACACTGAAGCTTTCTTT CASSLAGTDNTEAFF
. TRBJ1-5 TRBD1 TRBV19 TGTGCCAGCCCCCGGGACAGCGCTTCCAGGTGGCCCCAGCATTTT CASPRDSASRWPQHF
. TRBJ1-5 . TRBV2 TGTGCCAGCAGTGCGACGGCGCTCAATCAGCCCCAGCATTTT CASSATALNQPQHF
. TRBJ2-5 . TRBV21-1 TGTGCCGGGATCGAGGAGACCCAGTACTTC CAGIEETQYF